The clone carrying this T cell receptor beta chain was found a few times. What it binds is unknown. This specimen belongs to a study of cytomegalovirus exposure and HLA in healthy donors. General study points: Cytomegalovirus association was listed for around 180 TCR beta chains. The authors later found TCR association rates varying by HLA locus, with DRB1 most and HLA-C fewest. Reported results showed that the classifier diagnosed cytomegalovirus status with high specificity and sensitivity. Only CMV serostatus was available as immune exposure information.

Trimming cost V 2 bases and J 7 bases, with 12 bases left between them. The CDR3 has 14 amino acids. Per germline, CDR1 MNHEY and CDR2 SMNVEV (reference sequence). PCR primers comprised 60 Vbeta and 13 Jbeta primers. The table came from immunoSEQ multiplex PCR; TCRdb's copy has only in-frame clones and leaves some out. The repertoire holds about 130,000 clones, with 65% to 90% as singletons. V usage is TRBV27 and J usage is TRBJ1-5; D is perhaps TRBD1 (5 bases). This TCR was sampled from a man in his forties or fifties in good health and CMV-seronegative. The sample consisted of PBMCs. CDR3 region: CASSLGGEGQPQHF. CDR3 nucleotide sequence: TGTGCCAGCAGTTTAGGGGGGGAAGGGCAGCCCCAGCATTTT.